This TCR beta chain was identified in a study of blood T cell repertoires in COVID-19. In the study overall: T cells, B-cell-depleted T cells, or PBMCs supplied cDNA or gDNA.

The authors' processing: Cell counts per sample came from amplifying reference gene primers. The method was immunoSEQ multiplex PCR; TCRdb's version includes in-frame clones alone and lacks a portion of them. V and J calls and clone size are copied from that table; D and trimming were computed from the DNA. The sample consists of about 27,000 clones, approximately 83% of them appearing once. The CDR3 is 14 amino acids. V dropped 7 bases and J dropped 0 bases, with 10 bases sitting between them. CDR1 and CDR2 from the germline V gene are MNHEY and SMNVEV (reference sequence). V usage is TRBV27 and J usage is TRBJ2-1, with TRBD2 as a possible D gene (6 bases). Source material: peripheral blood. This receptor was identified in a man between 65 and 79 years old with acute or convalescent COVID-19. CDR3 residues: CASTYGSSYNEQFF. CDR3 DNA: TGTGCCAGCACTTACGGGAGCTCCTACAATGAGCAGTTCTTC.